The clone carrying this TCR beta chain has only one observation. Here immunoSEQ multiplex PCR was the method, and the copy in TCRdb shows in-frame clones only, minus some. The sample carries some 240,000 clones, 92% recorded once. The data belong to a study of blood T cell repertoires in COVID-19. The junction had 19 bases not matched to a gene; V was cut back by 2 bases and J by 10 bases. The germline CDR1 and CDR2 sequences are SGHRS and YFSETQ. This CDR3 is 18 amino acids long. The TCR comes from a man aged 60 to 69 with COVID-19, enrolled during active disease. The chain employs TRBV5-1 and TRBJ2-1, with 9 bases fitting TRBD2. Sequencing used peripheral blood. The CDR3 nucleotides are TGCGCCAGCAGCTTAGGCCCATCTCCTCTAGCGGGGTTTGTGGAGCAGTTCTTC. Amino acid sequence: CASSLGPSPLAGFVEQFF.